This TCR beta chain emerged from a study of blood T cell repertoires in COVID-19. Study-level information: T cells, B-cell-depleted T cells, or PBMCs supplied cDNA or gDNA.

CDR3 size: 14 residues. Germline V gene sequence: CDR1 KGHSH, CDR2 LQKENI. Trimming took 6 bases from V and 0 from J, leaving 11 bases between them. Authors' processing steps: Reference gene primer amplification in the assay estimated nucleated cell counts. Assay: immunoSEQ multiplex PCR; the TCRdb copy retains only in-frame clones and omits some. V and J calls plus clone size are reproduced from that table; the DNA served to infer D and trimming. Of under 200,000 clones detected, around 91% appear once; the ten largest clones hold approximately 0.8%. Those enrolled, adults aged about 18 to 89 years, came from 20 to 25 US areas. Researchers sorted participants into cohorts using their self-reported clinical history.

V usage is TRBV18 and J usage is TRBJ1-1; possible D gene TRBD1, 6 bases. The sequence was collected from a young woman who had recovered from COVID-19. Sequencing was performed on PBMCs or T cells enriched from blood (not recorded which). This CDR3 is CASSLGQMNTEAFF. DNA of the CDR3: TGTGCCAGCTCTCTAGGACAGATGAACACTGAAGCTTTCTTT.